This is a list of T cell receptor beta chains from one sample in a study of OX40 agonist ivuxolimab in advanced cancers. The table came from immunoSEQ multiplex PCR; TCRdb's copy has only in-frame clones and leaves some out. The sample has approximately 73,000 clones; less than 90% are singletons. The sequencing here drew on CD4+ or CD8+ T cells sorted from blood, taken in a trial of the OX40 agonist ivuxolimab. The origin of the receptors is an adult with an advanced solid tumor such as melanoma, head and neck, liver or kidney cancer. Both conserved end residues are part of each CDR3.

V,J,CDR3
TRBV5-1,TRBJ2-1,CASSFGGLAGGPNEQFF
TRBV12-5,TRBJ2-5,CASGPPGTGKETQYF
TRBV29-1,TRBJ2-7,CSALIWLADQIEQYF
TRBV11-2,TRBJ2-2,CASSRWTSATGELFF
TRBV7-3,TRBJ2-2,CASSLMGLAGNGELFF
TRBV18,TRBJ1-5,CASSPFHNQPQHF
TRBV11-3,TRBJ2-1,CASSTPESGSNEQFF
TRBV13,TRBJ2-1,CASSSGLVGVDNEQFF
TRBV9,TRBJ2-7,CASSVDRGSEQYF
TRBV2,TRBJ1-5,CASSETGGADQPQHF
TRBV29-1,TRBJ2-3,CSVDSRGGDTQYF
TRBV28,TRBJ1-1,CASSSLSWNTEAFF
TRBV27,TRBJ1-1,CASSSAGGEAFF